This entry features one TCR beta chain sequence. The antigen is undetermined. The data originate from a study of beta chain features in type 1 diabetes. Study-wide results and caveats: Insertions at VDJ junctions were less frequent in type 1 diabetes patients. These patients also deleted more nucleotides at the same junctions. In all four CD4+ subsets, TCRB CDR3 length was significantly, moderately reduced in type 1 diabetes. Overrepresentation of cells with high TCR expression could result from cDNA sequencing.

Isolation of CD4+ naive, central memory, regulatory and stem cell-like memory cells was achieved by sorting via CD45RO/CCR7/CD25/CD127/CD95/CD27. CDR1 is SGHDT, CDR2 YYEEEE, per germline. There are 14 residues in the CDR3. V lost 2 bases to trimming and J lost 6 bases; unmatched junction nucleotides: 5. Every isolated RNA sample was fully reverse transcribed, so sequencing captured expressed TCRB transcripts. Some clones are missing from TCRdb's copy, which holds only in-frame ones; the method was immunoSEQ multiplex PCR. The sample lists hundreds of thousands of clones, 14% seen once, with 0.015% to 0.02% in the top ten.

This chain connects TRBV5-6 to TRBJ2-1; 7 bases are shared with TRBD1. The sequence derives from a man younger than 45 with type 1 diabetes. Sequenced sample: naive CD4+ T cells from blood. CDR3 bases: TGTGCCAGCAGCTTCGGGACAGCCGCCAATGAGCAGTTCTTC. Amino acid sequence: CASSFGTAANEQFF.